This is a list of T cell receptor beta chains from one sample in a study of cytomegalovirus exposure and HLA in healthy donors. The protocol was immunoSEQ multiplex PCR, while the TCRdb copy is restricted to in-frame clones and leaves out a portion. The table includes approximately 150,000 clones, roughly 79% detected once. Sequenced input: PBMCs. All receptors come from a woman aged 50 to 60 in good health and CMV-seronegative. Both conserved end residues are part of each CDR3. The D gene is left open where the match is weak. A row's size may be missing; if present it is once, few, many or a size class.

v_call	j_call	d_call	clone_size	cdr3_aa	cdr3_nt
TRBV29-1	TRBJ2-2	TRBD2	NA	CSGGGLANTGELFF	TGCAGCGGCGGGGGATTGGCGAACACCGGGGAGCTGTTTTTT
TRBV18	TRBJ1-2	TRBD1	NA	CASSPGWDRGGYTF	TGTGCCAGCTCACCAGGATGGGACAGAGGAGGCTACACCTTC
TRBV5-4	TRBJ1-5	TRBD1	NA	CASSLGTGMCNQPQHF	TGTGCCAGCAGCTTGGGGACAGGGATGTGCAATCAGCCCCAGCATTTT
TRBV27	TRBJ2-3	NA	NA	CASSLTNTDTQYF	TGTGCCAGCAGCCTCACTAACACAGATACGCAGTATTTT
TRBV30	TRBJ2-7	TRBD1	NA	CAFQTGGSYEQYF	TGTGCCTTTCAGACAGGGGGCTCCTACGAGCAGTACTTC
TRBV7-2	TRBJ2-7	NA	NA	CASSLRGLYYEQYF	TGTGCCAGCAGCTTGCGGGGGCTCTACTACGAGCAGTACTTC
TRBV6-6	TRBJ2-3	TRBD2	NA	CASTSGRGTDTQYF	TGTGCCAGCACCTCGGGGAGGGGCACAGATACGCAGTATTTT
TRBV7-9	TRBJ2-5	TRBD1	NA	CASSPGTDSATQYF	TGTGCCAGCAGCCCCGGGACAGACTCGGCGACCCAGTACTTC
TRBV25-1	TRBJ2-2	TRBD1	once	CASSAATGITGELFF	TGTGCCAGCAGTGCCGCGACAGGGATCACCGGGGAGCTGTTTTTT
TRBV28	TRBJ1-2	NA	NA	CATRKTEDLGYGYTF	TGTGCCACAAGAAAAACCGAGGACTTGGGCTATGGCTACACCTTC
TRBV28	TRBJ1-2	TRBD1	NA	CASSSGGYGYTF	TGTGCCAGCAGTTCAGGGGGCTATGGCTACACCTTC
TRBV4-3	TRBJ1-2	NA	NA	CASSQIPGLPGGYTF	TGCGCCAGCAGCCAAATCCCGGGACTCCCAGGCGGCTACACCTTC
TRBV28	TRBJ2-7	NA	NA	CASGSWIGEQYF	TGTGCCAGCGGGAGTTGGATCGGCGAGCAGTACTTC
TRBV4-3	TRBJ1-2	TRBD1	NA	CASSQDGGTGDGYTF	TGCGCCAGCAGCCAAGATGGAGGGACAGGGGATGGCTACACCTTC
TRBV6-6	TRBJ2-1	NA	NA	CASRQGISSYNEQFF	TGTGCCAGCCGTCAGGGGATTAGCTCCTACAATGAGCAGTTCTTC
TRBV14	TRBJ2-7	TRBD2	few	CASSPGTSGNEQYF	TGTGCCAGCAGCCCCGGGACTAGCGGTAACGAGCAGTACTTC
TRBV4-2	TRBJ2-7	TRBD1	NA	CASSTLAGGPYEQYF	TGTGCCAGCAGCACCCTGGCAGGGGGTCCCTACGAGCAGTACTTC
TRBV7-2	TRBJ2-7	TRBD2	NA	CASSDRAGGGYEQYF	TGTGCCAGCAGCGATAGGGCGGGAGGGGGCTACGAGCAGTACTTC
TRBV6-5	TRBJ2-2	NA	NA	CASRPPGTGELFF	TGTGCCAGCAGGCCCCCAGGGACCGGGGAGCTGTTTTTT
TRBV5-5	TRBJ2-3	TRBD2	NA	CASSYRVPGLAGGDTQYF	TGTGCCAGCAGCTACCGGGTCCCGGGACTAGCGGGGGGCGATACGCAGTATTTT
TRBV28	TRBJ1-1	NA	NA	CASLKSGQLEAFF	TGTGCCAGCTTAAAATCAGGACAGCTTGAAGCTTTCTTT
TRBV6-6	TRBJ2-5	TRBD2	NA	CASRILAGQETQYF	TGTGCCAGCAGGATACTAGCGGGACAAGAGACCCAGTACTTC
TRBV7-2	TRBJ2-1	TRBD2	NA	CASSRRGGNYNEQFF	TGTGCCAGCAGCCGCCGGGGAGGGAACTACAATGAGCAGTTCTTC
TRBV7-2	TRBJ1-3	NA	NA	CASSPKQGRMNTIYF	TGTGCCAGCAGCCCGAAACAGGGTCGTATGAACACCATATATTTT
TRBV4-2	TRBJ2-3	TRBD2	NA	CASSRISGGLTDTQYF	TGTGCCAGCAGCCGGATTAGCGGGGGGTTGACAGATACGCAGTATTTT
TRBV5-1	TRBJ1-2	NA	NA	CASSLAEATKGGYTF	TGCGCCAGCAGCTTGGCCGAGGCCACTAAAGGAGGCTACACCTTC
TRBV27	TRBJ2-3	NA	few	CASALGGARVSTDTQYF	TGTGCCAGCGCCTTGGGGGGGGCCCGGGTTAGCACAGATACGCAGTATTTT
TRBV6-6	TRBJ2-7	NA	NA	CASSYERRTYEQYF	TGTGCCAGCAGTTACGAAAGGAGAACCTACGAGCAGTACTTC
TRBV14	TRBJ2-3	NA	NA	CASSRGSRTDTQYF	TGTGCCAGCAGCCGTGGTAGTCGCACAGATACGCAGTATTTT
TRBV9	TRBJ2-5	NA	NA	CASSVGGLVETQYF	TGTGCCAGCAGCGTAGGGGGGCTGGTAGAGACCCAGTACTTC
TRBV11-2	TRBJ2-2	NA	once	CASSLAFGENGELFF	TGTGCCAGCAGCTTAGCTTTCGGGGAAAACGGGGAGCTGTTTTTT
TRBV6-6	TRBJ2-5	NA	NA	CASSYPGLLETQYF	TGTGCCAGCAGTTACCCTGGACTTTTGGAGACCCAGTACTTC
TRBV28	TRBJ1-1	TRBD1	few	CASSSPLVRQGAEAFF	TGTGCCAGCAGTTCCCCTCTCGTGAGACAGGGCGCTGAAGCTTTCTTT
TRBV4-3	TRBJ2-1	TRBD2	NA	CASSFRLAGGYEQFF	TGCGCCAGCAGCTTCCGACTAGCGGGAGGGTATGAGCAGTTCTTC
TRBV7-2	TRBJ2-7	NA	NA	CASSANFAGPHEQYF	TGTGCCAGCAGCGCGAACTTCGCGGGGCCCCACGAGCAGTACTTC
TRBV30	TRBJ2-7	TRBD2	NA	CAWSGLAGDDEQYF	TGTGCCTGGAGTGGCCTAGCGGGAGACGACGAGCAGTACTTC
TRBV27	TRBJ2-2	NA	NA	CASSFYLAGTGELFF	TGTGCCAGCAGTTTTTACCTAGCCGGCACCGGGGAGCTGTTTTTT
TRBV5-1	TRBJ2-7	TRBD2	NA	CASSLGLAGGIDEQYF	TGCGCCAGCAGCTTGGGACTAGCGGGAGGTATCGACGAGCAGTACTTC
TRBV7-9	TRBJ2-7	NA	NA	CASSRTAYEQYF	TGTGCCAGCAGCCGGACAGCGTACGAGCAGTACTTC
TRBV11-3	TRBJ2-3	TRBD2	NA	CASSFRSGSSADTQYF	TGTGCCAGCAGCTTCCGTAGCGGGAGTTCCGCAGATACGCAGTATTTT
TRBV11-1	TRBJ2-1	TRBD1	NA	CASSPRTGYWVIEQFF	TGTGCCAGCAGCCCACGGACAGGTTATTGGGTTATTGAGCAGTTCTTC
TRBV7-9	TRBJ1-6	TRBD1	NA	CASSLHGQGGSPLHF	TGTGCCAGCAGCCTCCACGGACAGGGTGGTTCACCCCTCCACTTT
TRBV5-4	TRBJ2-1	NA	NA	CASSLNLQGSEQFF	TGTGCCAGCAGCTTAAACTTACAGGGTTCTGAGCAGTTCTTC
TRBV5-4	TRBJ2-5	TRBD1	NA	CASSLITGGETQYF	TGTGCCAGCAGCTTAATAACAGGGGGAGAGACCCAGTACTTC
TRBV30	TRBJ2-7	TRBD1	NA	CAWSVQGAGYEQYF	TGTGCCTGGAGTGTACAGGGGGCTGGTTACGAGCAGTACTTC
TRBV7-9	TRBJ2-5	TRBD2	NA	CASSLGVAGDGETQYF	TGTGCCAGCAGCTTAGGAGTAGCGGGAGATGGTGAGACCCAGTACTTC
TRBV5-1	TRBJ2-2	NA	NA	CASSSPRGGTNTGELFF	TGCGCCAGCAGCTCACCTAGGGGCGGTACGAACACCGGGGAGCTGTTTTTT
TRBV10-3	TRBJ1-1	NA	many	CAISQGLVNTEAFF	TGTGCCATCAGTCAGGGGCTGGTGAACACTGAAGCTTTCTTT
TRBV9	TRBJ2-5	NA	NA	CASKDSAPRLRAETQYF	TGTGCCAGCAAGGACAGTGCACCCCGACTTCGTGCGGAGACCCAGTACTTC
TRBV7-2	TRBJ1-6	NA	NA	CASSLAWAGNSPLHF	TGTGCCAGCAGCTTAGCGTGGGCGGGGAATTCACCCCTCCACTTT
TRBV7-9	TRBJ2-3	NA	few	CSSVEDTQYF	TGTTCCAGCGTCGAGGATACGCAGTATTTT
TRBV18	TRBJ1-2	TRBD1	few	CASSSGQGARGYTF	TGTGCCAGCTCATCCGGACAGGGGGCTAGAGGCTACACCTTC
TRBV28	TRBJ2-3	NA	NA	CASSFNPRRDTQYF	TGTGCCAGCAGTTTTAACCCCCGGAGGGATACGCAGTATTTT
TRBV5-1	TRBJ2-1	TRBD2	NA	CASSLGLAGVNEQFF	TGCGCCAGCAGCTTGGGACTAGCGGGAGTTAATGAGCAGTTCTTC
TRBV30	TRBJ2-7	NA	NA	CAWTGLVGEAEQYF	TGTGCCTGGACCGGGCTAGTGGGGGAGGCCGAGCAGTACTTC
TRBV7-9	TRBJ2-5	NA	few	CASCLSGSGETQYF	TGTGCCAGCTGCTTGAGCGGTTCGGGAGAGACCCAGTACTTC
TRBV28	TRBJ2-7	NA	NA	CASSPQGMYEQYF	TGTGCCAGCAGCCCGCAGGGTATGTACGAGCAGTACTTC
TRBV19	TRBJ1-2	NA	NA	CASSVQGIYGYTF	TGTGCCAGTAGTGTACAGGGTATCTATGGCTACACCTTC
TRBV6-5	TRBJ1-4	NA	few	CASSYSWAAGEKLFF	TGTGCCAGCAGTTACTCCTGGGCTGCGGGTGAAAAACTGTTTTTT
TRBV5-5	TRBJ2-2	TRBD2	few	CASSLQREGRTGELFF	TGTGCCAGCAGCTTGCAGCGGGAGGGTCGCACCGGGGAGCTGTTTTTT